The 23 T cell receptor beta chains in this list originate from one sample, sequenced in a study of PD-L1 blockade in urothelial cancer (dated by TCRdb to the late 2010s). This specimen's time point label, per the study, means: peripheral blood 6 weeks after treatment start. The method was the immunoSEQ multiplex PCR assay. The table comes from immuneACCESS by way of TCRdb, which keeps in-frame sequences with V and J called. Part of the clones is missing from these tables; in studies checked, under half for an unresolved V gene and the rest for unknown reasons. The table for this sample lists 100,000 to 150,000 clones; about 84% of them were counted only once. The top ten clones comprise 2.4% of the sample. Sequences were derived from PBMCs, sampled around atezolizumab (anti-PD-L1) treatment. Receptors originate from a man aged 50 to 60 with urothelial cancer.

This clone has a single count. V gene TRBV6-6 combines with J gene TRBJ2-2, with D possibly matching TRBD2 (5 bases). The V end was cut by 5 bases, the J end by 6 bases, with 13 bases between. The CDR3 length is 14 residues. Per germline, CDR1 MNHNY and CDR2 SVGAGI (reference sequence). CDR3 DNA: TGTGCCAGCAGTCACCTCGGGAAGGCCGGGGAGCTGTTTTTT. Translation: CASSHLGKAGELFF.

V is TRBV19 and J is TRBJ2-3; 13 bases agree with TRBD2. Germline V gene data show CDR1 as LNHDA and CDR2 as SQIVND (reference sequence). V dropped 4 bases and J dropped 2; count of bases not matched to a gene: 3. The CDR3 totals 16 residues. CDR3 nucleotides: TGTGCCAGTAGTAGACTAGCGGGAGGAAACACAGATACGCAGTATTTT. It translates to CASSRLAGGNTDTQYF. Combining the CDR3 with reference TRBV19 and TRBJ2-3 gives the whole variable domain DGGITQSPKYLFRKEGQNVTLSCEQNLNHDAMYWYRQDPGQGLRLIYYSQIVNDFQKGDIAEGYSVSREKKESFPLTVTSAQKNPTAFYLCASSRLAGGNTDTQYFGPGTRLTVL.

The V call is TRBV30, the J call TRBJ1-1, with 7 bases identical to TRBD1. J gave up 5 bases and V 5 bases, and 8 bases lay outside the gene matches. Germline CDR1 and CDR2: GTSNPN and SVGIG (reference sequence). This CDR3 is built from 13 residues. The CDR3 sequence: CAWGRTGVTEAFF. CDR3 coding DNA: TGTGCCTGGGGACGAACAGGGGTGACTGAAGCTTTCTTT.

This chain links TRBV28 with TRBJ2-7; D is possibly TRBD1 (6 bases). V gave up 7 bases and J gave up 6 bases, with 13 bases separating them. The germline V gene has CDR1 MDHEN and CDR2 SYDVKM. CDR3 length equals 12 residues. The CDR3 is CASKNRAGEQYF. The CDR3 DNA follows: TGTGCCAGCAAAAACAGGGCGGGCGAGCAGTACTTC.

This rearrangement joins TRBV5-1 to TRBJ1-2; 11 bases fit TRBD1. The ends lost 4 bases at V and 8 bases at J; junction bases unmatched: 10. This CDR3 comprises 15 residues. Germline assignment: CDR1 SGHRS and CDR2 YFSETQ. Here the CDR3 reads CASSPSPGQGGGYTF. In nucleotides, the CDR3 is TGCGCCAGCAGCCCAAGTCCGGGACAGGGGGGCGGCTACACCTTC.

The V gene is TRBV7-2, the J gene TRBJ1-5; D is undetermined. The CDR3 has 17 residues. Trimming stripped 6 bases from V and 3 bases from J, with 21 bases between. Germline V gene sequence: CDR1 SGHTA, CDR2 FQGNSA. CDR3 loop: CASSSQIRGSVNQPQHF. The CDR3 DNA follows: TGTGCCAGCAGTTCACAGATCCGGGGTTCCGTCAATCAGCCCCAGCATTTT.

The chain carries TRBV4-2 and TRBJ1-4; 12 nucleotides agree with TRBD1. The trim removed 4 bases at V and 4 bases at J, leaving 16 bases unmatched. The CDR3 totals 20 residues. CDR1 LGHNA and CDR2 YNFKEQ come from the germline V gene. The CDR3 loop is CASSLLSGTGGEIGNEKLFF. CDR3 nucleotides: TGTGCCAGCAGCCTCCTGAGCGGGACAGGGGGCGAAATCGGTAATGAAAAACTGTTTTTT.

V is TRBV27 and J is TRBJ1-5; the D gene is possibly TRBD1 (6 bases). Germline CDR1 reads MNHEY; CDR2 reads SMNVEV (reference sequence). The V end was cut by 7 bases, the J end by 6 bases, with 13 bases between. CDR3 length equals 13 residues. CDR3 region: CASTKGGAQPQHF. The CDR3 nucleotides are TGTGCCAGCACAAAGGGGGGGGCTCAGCCCCAGCATTTT.

The CDR3 DNA is TGTGCCAGCAGCTACTTAGGTAGTGCGGAGGCGAGGGATCAGCCCCAGCATTTT. Its translation: CASSYLGSAEARDQPQHF. This chain connects TRBV7-9 to TRBJ1-5; D unresolved. Germline V lookup: CDR1 SEHNR, CDR2 FQNEAQ (reference sequence). Trimming took off 4 bases at V and 5 bases at J, with 24 bases between the two ends. CDR3 length equals 18 residues.

The chain joins TRBV19 to TRBJ1-2, with 7 bases fitting TRBD1. V gave up 3 bases and J gave up 3 bases; unmatched junction bases: 7. The length of the CDR3 is 15 residues. Looked up from germline, CDR1 is LNHDA and CDR2 is SQIVND (reference sequence). CDR3 sequence: CASSMISGTDYGYTF. CDR3 in DNA: TGTGCCAGTAGTATGATATCCGGGACAGACTATGGCTACACCTTC.

The chain uses TRBV6-5 and TRBJ2-1; D possibly corresponds to TRBD2 (6 bases). Germline V gives CDR1 MNHEY, CDR2 SVGAGI. The length of the CDR3 is 15 residues. V was trimmed by 4 bases and J by 3 bases, leaving 13 bases between them. Here the CDR3 reads CASSFSGIHYNEQFF. The CDR3 bases are TGTGCCAGCAGTTTTAGCGGTATCCACTACAATGAGCAGTTCTTC.

The chain joins TRBV4-1 to TRBJ2-1; possibly TRBD2 for D (5 bases). There are 15 residues in the CDR3. Trimming stripped 2 bases from V and 1 base from J, with 9 bases between. Looked up from germline, CDR1 is MGHRA and CDR2 is YSYEKL. The CDR3 nucleotides read TGCGCCAGCAGCCAAAGCGGTTATTCCTACAATGAGCAGTTCTTC. This codes for CASSQSGYSYNEQFF.

The CDR3 is CASSVLQGKGNQPQHF. The CDR3 DNA is TGTGCCAGTAGTGTCTTACAGGGGAAGGGCAATCAGCCCCAGCATTTT. The gene calls are TRBV19 and TRBJ1-5, with 7 bases matching TRBD1. The CDR3 length is 16 residues. Unmatched junction bases numbered 9, after V lost 5 bases and J lost 2 bases. The germline V gene has CDR1 LNHDA and CDR2 SQIVND (reference sequence).

This chain joins TRBV28 and TRBJ1-6; no clear D. The CDR3 runs to 14 residues. CDR1 is MDHEN, CDR2 SYDVKM, per germline. V was shortened by 2 bases and J by 9 bases, with 11 bases between the two germline ends. The CDR3 nucleotides read TGTGCCAGCAGTTTAGGGAGGGCGAGTTCACCCCTCCACTTT. Translating it yields CASSLGRASSPLHF.

The V call is TRBV2, the J call TRBJ2-2; 9 bases are shared with TRBD1. CDR1 and CDR2 from the germline V gene are SNHLY and FYNNEI. The CDR3 sequence is 15 residues long. V lost 4 bases to trimming and J lost 6 bases; unmatched junction nucleotides: 6. CDR3 sequence reads: CASSGQQGAPGELFF. DNA of the CDR3: TGTGCCAGCAGTGGCCAACAGGGGGCCCCCGGGGAGCTGTTTTTT.

This clone was detected once. The rearrangement links TRBV27 to TRBJ2-7; D is possibly TRBD1 (6 bases). This CDR3 has 14 residues. V lost 3 bases and J lost 1, with 10 bases in between. Germline CDR1 is MNHEY and CDR2 is SMNVEV (reference sequence). The CDR3: CASSFIGQSYEQYF. In DNA form, the CDR3 reads TGTGCCAGCAGTTTTATAGGACAGTCCTACGAGCAGTACTTC.

The rearrangement uses TRBV6-1 and TRBJ2-7; 7 nucleotides align to TRBD1. This CDR3 has 17 amino acids. V shed 0 bases and J 4 bases; nucleotides not matched to a gene: 12. Germline CDR1 MNHNS, CDR2 SASEGT. This chain's CDR3 is CASSEAPGQVGAYEQYF. The CDR3 DNA follows: TGTGCCAGCAGTGAAGCTCCTGGACAGGTAGGGGCTTACGAGCAGTACTTC.

The chain recombines TRBV7-6 with TRBJ2-5; possibly TRBD2 for D (5 bases). The CDR3 has 15 amino acids. Looked up from germline, CDR1 is SGHVS and CDR2 is FNYEAQ. Trimming stripped 1 base from V and 1 base from J, with 10 bases between. The CDR3 is CASSLGTGSQETQYF. For the CDR3, the DNA is TGTGCCAGCAGCTTAGGGACTGGAAGCCAAGAGACCCAGTACTTC.

V is TRBV5-1 and J is TRBJ2-7, with TRBD1 identical over 7 bases. Per germline, CDR1 SGHRS and CDR2 YFSETQ. This CDR3 comprises 15 residues. The junction had 9 bases not matched to a gene; V was cut back by 0 bases and J by 6 bases. The CDR3 DNA reads as TGCGCCAGCAGCTTGGTCGGACAGGTCTATTCCGAGCAGTACTTC. Amino acids: CASSLVGQVYSEQYF. The full variable domain, in which reference TRBV5-1 and TRBJ2-7 provide the parts outside the CDR3, is KAGVTQTPRYLIKTRGQQVTLSCSPISGHRSVSWYQQTPGQGLQFLFEYFSETQRNKGNFPGRFSGRQFSNSRSEMNVSTLELGDSALYLCASSLVGQVYSEQYFGPGTRLTVT.

This rearrangement joins TRBV18 to TRBJ1-2, with 7 positions matching TRBD1. Looked up from germline, CDR1 is KGHSH and CDR2 is LQKENI. CDR3 length equals 15 residues. V shed 2 bases and J 4 bases; nucleotides not matched to a gene: 7. CDR3: CASSPLPGGGYGYTF. DNA for the CDR3: TGTGCCAGCTCACCATTGCCAGGGGGAGGCTATGGCTACACCTTC.

This clone was observed a few times. The chain links TRBV27 to TRBJ1-2; TRBD1 matches at 11 bases. CDR1 MNHEY and CDR2 SMNVEV come from the germline V gene (reference sequence). The length of the CDR3 is 15 residues. Trimming cost V 3 bases and J 8 bases; bases outside gene matches: 8. DNA of the CDR3: TGTGCCAGCAGTTTTGGTGGACAGGGGGCGCAGGGCTACACCTTC. Encoded protein: CASSFGGQGAQGYTF.

This clone was observed once. The J gene is TRBJ1-3, the V gene TRBV6-1; 7 positions agree with TRBD1. Germline trimming cut 4 bases from V and 0 bases from J; bases unmatched to any gene: 6. The germline gives CDR1 MNHNS, CDR2 SASEGT. The CDR3 is 16 residues long. The CDR3 DNA sequence: TGTGCCAGCAGTGGGGACAGATTTCTCTCTGGAAACACCATATATTTT. It translates to CASSGDRFLSGNTIYF.

CDR3 DNA: TGTGCCAGCGGACCTGGGGGGGCGGGTGCAGATACGCAGTATTTT. Translation gives CASGPGGAGADTQYF. The chain recombines TRBV28 with TRBJ2-3, with D possibly matching TRBD2 (7 bases). Germline V gene lookup returns CDR1 MDHEN and CDR2 SYDVKM. The CDR3 runs 15 residues. Trimming took off 8 bases at V and 4 bases at J, with 19 bases between the two ends.